The T cell receptor (beta chain) described here comes from a study of T cells after yellow fever vaccination (dated by TCRdb to about 2019). Notes on the research overall: The SMART-Seq v4 Ultra Low Input RNA kit was used to prepare libraries from fractions with low cell numbers. To track T-cell clones before and after primary and booster YFV17D yellow fever vaccination, bulk TCR alpha and beta repertoires were sequenced longitudinally. The cohort comprised two healthy male donors, one aged 18 to 30 and one aged 30 to 40 years. Blood was drawn at multiple timepoints before and after primary and secondary immunization, with bulk PBMC replicates and cell subsets isolated. Results the study describes overall, beyond this receptor: The secondary T-cell response was weaker than the primary response but faster, peaking on day 5 instead of day 15. After the booster, most clones that had expanded after primary vaccination were detected again (about 97% of CD4 and under 90% of CD8), suggesting broad maintenance of memory. The study included only two donors, which limits how far the findings can be generalized. FACS-sorted repertoires could contain abundant contaminating clonotypes from the bulk population, so computational filtering was required. A small share of clonotypes was detected in both CD4 and CD8 compartments, with the overlap likely arising from convergent recombination.

Data came from an Illumina NovaSeq 6000. TCR cDNA was synthesized by 5'RACE template switching, through which a universal primer site and unique molecular identifiers were introduced. Priming for cDNA synthesis came from both the TCR alpha and TCR beta constant segments. Two PCR steps were used to amplify libraries, with sample barcodes and sequencing adapters being added in the second step. Sequencing of libraries was performed on Illumina HiSeq 2500 (2x100 bp) or NovaSeq (2x150 bp). On the authors' methods: Reads were demultiplexed and collapsed into UMI consensus sequences with MIGEC, and V(D)J alignment was performed with MiXCR. Vaccine-responding clonotypes were identified with edgeR using replicate PBMC samples, with FDR below 0.01 and a log2 fold change above 5 up to day 15 being required. CD4 or CD8 identity was assigned to each bulk clonotype according to whether the clonotype was present at higher abundance in the sequenced CD4 repertoire or the sequenced CD8 repertoire. TCRdb reran the public reads through fastp at Q25 and MiXCR, keeping productive beta chains. Rows with a matching CDR3 protein are joined into one entry that keeps the most common DNA and genes. The V and J calls come from TCRdb's annotation, not from the publication. This sample comprises a few hundred thousand distinct CDR3 sequences, more than 3% of them detected only once. The ten largest clones capture around a quarter of the sample.

There are 14 amino acids in the CDR3, from cysteine to phenylalanine inclusive. Solely the CDR3 DNA is kept, with 42 bases framed from the first base. From a lookup of the germline V gene, CDR1 and CDR2 are SGHAT and FQNNGV. This clonotype showed up just a few times. Its antigen is still unknown. Mismatch with germline at one junction end may stem from a read error. The treatment or condition tag for this specimen amounts to: live attenuated yellow fever vaccine strain. At every blood-draw timepoint, two biological replicates of bulk PBMCs were collected. A standard Ficoll-Paque protocol was used to isolate PBMCs from peripheral blood. TriZol was used to extract RNA from bulk PBMCs, CD4 and CD8 fractions, and dextramer-positive and dextramer-negative fractions.

This chain joins TRBV11-2 to TRBJ2-1, and 12 junctional nucleotides match TRBD2. The TCR comes from a man younger than 30 who received the YFV17D yellow fever vaccine. Sequenced here: PBMCs, sampled on the day of the yellow fever booster vaccination. The DNA is TGTGCCAGCAGCTTAGATAGGCTAGCGGGGGGGAGAGCCTTC. It specifies CASSLDRLAGGRAF.